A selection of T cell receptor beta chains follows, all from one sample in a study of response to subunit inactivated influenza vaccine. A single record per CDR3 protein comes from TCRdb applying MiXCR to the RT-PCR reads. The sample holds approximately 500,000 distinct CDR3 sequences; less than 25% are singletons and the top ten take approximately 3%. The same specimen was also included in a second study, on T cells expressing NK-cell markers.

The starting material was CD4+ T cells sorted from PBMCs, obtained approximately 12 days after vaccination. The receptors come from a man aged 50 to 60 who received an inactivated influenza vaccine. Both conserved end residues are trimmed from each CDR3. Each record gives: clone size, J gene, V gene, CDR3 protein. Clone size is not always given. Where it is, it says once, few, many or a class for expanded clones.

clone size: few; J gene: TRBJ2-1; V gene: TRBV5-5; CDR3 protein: ASSFRQMEF
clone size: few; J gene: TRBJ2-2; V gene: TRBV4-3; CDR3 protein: ASSQDFSQGGYTGELF
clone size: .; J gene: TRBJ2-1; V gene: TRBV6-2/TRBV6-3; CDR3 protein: ASRGTGNNEQF
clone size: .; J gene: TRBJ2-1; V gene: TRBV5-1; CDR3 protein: ASIDRRGSDEQF
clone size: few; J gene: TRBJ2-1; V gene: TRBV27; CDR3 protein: ASSPWTRNNEQF
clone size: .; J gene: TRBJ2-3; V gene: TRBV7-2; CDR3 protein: ASSRGSFTDTQY
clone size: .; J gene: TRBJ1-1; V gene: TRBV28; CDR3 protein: ASSEIRGKDTEAF
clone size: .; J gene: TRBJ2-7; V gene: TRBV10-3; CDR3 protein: AISDQTESSYEQY
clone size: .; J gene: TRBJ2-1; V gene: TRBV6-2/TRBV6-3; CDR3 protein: ASSLSRANNEQF
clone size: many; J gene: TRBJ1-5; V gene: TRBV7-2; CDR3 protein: ASSLAYGRQPQH
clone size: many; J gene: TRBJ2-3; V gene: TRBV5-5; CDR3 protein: ASSLQGTQY
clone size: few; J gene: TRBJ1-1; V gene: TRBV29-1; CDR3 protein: SVVRVGEAF
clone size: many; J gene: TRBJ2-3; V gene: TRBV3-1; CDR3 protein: ASSLRVTDTQY